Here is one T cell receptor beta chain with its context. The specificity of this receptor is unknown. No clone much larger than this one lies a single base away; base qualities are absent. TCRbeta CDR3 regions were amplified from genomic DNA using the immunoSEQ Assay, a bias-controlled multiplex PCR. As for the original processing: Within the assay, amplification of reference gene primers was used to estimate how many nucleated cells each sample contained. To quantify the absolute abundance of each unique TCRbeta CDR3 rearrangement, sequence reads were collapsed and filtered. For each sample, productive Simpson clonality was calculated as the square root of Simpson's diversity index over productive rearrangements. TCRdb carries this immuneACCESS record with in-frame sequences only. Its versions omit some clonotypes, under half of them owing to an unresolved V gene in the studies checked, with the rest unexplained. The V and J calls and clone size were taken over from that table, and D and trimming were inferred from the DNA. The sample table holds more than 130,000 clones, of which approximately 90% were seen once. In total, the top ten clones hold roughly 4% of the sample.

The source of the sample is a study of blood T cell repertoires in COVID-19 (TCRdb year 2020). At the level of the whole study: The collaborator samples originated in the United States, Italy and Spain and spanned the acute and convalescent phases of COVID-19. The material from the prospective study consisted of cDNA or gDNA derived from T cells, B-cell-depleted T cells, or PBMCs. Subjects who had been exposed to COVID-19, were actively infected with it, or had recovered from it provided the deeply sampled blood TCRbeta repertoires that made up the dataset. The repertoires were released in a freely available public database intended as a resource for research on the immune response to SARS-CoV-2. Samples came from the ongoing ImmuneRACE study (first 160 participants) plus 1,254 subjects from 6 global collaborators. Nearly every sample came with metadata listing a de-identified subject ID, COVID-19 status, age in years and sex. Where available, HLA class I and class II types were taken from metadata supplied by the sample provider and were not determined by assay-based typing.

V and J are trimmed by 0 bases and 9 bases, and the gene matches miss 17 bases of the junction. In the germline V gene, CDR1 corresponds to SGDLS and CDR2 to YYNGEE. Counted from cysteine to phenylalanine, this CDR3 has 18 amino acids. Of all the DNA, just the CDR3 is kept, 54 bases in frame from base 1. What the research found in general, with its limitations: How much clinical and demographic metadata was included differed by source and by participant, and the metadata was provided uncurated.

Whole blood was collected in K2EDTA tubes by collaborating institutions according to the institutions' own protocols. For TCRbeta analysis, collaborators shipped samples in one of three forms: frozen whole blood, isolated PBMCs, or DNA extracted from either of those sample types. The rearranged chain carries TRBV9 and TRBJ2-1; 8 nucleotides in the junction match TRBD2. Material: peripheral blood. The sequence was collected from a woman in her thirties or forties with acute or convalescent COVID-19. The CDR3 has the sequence CASSVAGSGTAGLSEQFF. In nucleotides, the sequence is TGTGCCAGCAGCGTAGCGGGTAGCGGGACCGCCGGGTTGAGTGAGCAGTTCTTC.